The sequence of this T cell receptor beta chain was determined in a study of cytomegalovirus exposure and HLA in healthy donors. Trimming removed 6 bases from V and 6 bases from J, with 11 bases in between. Germline V lookup: CDR1 SGHKS, CDR2 YYEKEE (reference sequence). The length of the CDR3 is 12 residues. PCR involved 60 Vbeta and 13 Jbeta primers. Sequencing used immunoSEQ multiplex PCR; TCRdb keeps in-frame clones, though not all of them. There are 90,000 or so clones in the sample; approximately 71% occur only once, and approximately 15% lies in the top ten. As regards this clone: The antigen is undetermined.

General study points: Sequencing likely produced, as an artifact, a cluster of highly shared sequence variants.

The sequenced sample consisted of PBMCs. The TCR originated in a woman aged 18-29 years in good health and CMV-seropositive. The chain links TRBV5-5 to TRBJ2-3; D not resolved. The CDR3 coding sequence is TGTGCCAGCATCCTTAATTCCGATACGCAGTATTTT. As protein: CASILNSDTQYF.